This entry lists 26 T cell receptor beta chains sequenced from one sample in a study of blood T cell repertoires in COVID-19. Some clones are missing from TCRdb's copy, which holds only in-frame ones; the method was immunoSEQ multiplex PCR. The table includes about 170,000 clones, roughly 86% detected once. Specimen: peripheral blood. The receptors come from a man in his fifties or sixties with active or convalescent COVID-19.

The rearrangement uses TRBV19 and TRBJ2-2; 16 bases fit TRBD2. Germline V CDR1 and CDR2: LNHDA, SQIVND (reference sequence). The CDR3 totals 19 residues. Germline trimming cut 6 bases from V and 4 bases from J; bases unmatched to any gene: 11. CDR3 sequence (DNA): TGTGCCAGTAGCCACCTCGCCGGGACTAGCGGGAGGGTCACCGGGGAGCTGTTTTTT. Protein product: CASSHLAGTSGRVTGELFF.

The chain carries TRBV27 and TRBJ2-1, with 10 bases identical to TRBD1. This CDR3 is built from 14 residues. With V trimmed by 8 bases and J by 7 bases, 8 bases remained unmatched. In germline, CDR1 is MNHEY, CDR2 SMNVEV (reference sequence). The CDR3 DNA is TGTGCCAGCTATCGACAGGGGGCTTTTAATGAGCAGTTCTTC. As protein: CASYRQGAFNEQFF.

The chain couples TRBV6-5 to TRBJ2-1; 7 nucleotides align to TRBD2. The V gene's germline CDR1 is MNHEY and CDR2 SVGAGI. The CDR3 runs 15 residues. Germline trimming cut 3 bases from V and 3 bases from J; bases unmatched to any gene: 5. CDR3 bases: TGTGCCAGCAGTTATGGGGGGGGGATCTACAATGAGCAGTTCTTC. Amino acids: CASSYGGGIYNEQFF.

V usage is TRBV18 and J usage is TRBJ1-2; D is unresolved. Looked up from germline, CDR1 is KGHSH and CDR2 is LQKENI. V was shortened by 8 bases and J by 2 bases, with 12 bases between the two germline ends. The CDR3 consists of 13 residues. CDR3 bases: TGTGCCAGCACAACCACATCCAACTATGGCTACACCTTC. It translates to CASTTTSNYGYTF.

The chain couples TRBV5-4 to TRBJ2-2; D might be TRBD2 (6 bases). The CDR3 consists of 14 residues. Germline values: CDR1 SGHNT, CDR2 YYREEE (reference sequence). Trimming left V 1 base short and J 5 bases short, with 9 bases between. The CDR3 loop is CASSLLGGTGELFF. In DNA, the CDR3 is TGTGCCAGCAGCTTGTTGGGGGGTACCGGGGAGCTGTTTTTT.

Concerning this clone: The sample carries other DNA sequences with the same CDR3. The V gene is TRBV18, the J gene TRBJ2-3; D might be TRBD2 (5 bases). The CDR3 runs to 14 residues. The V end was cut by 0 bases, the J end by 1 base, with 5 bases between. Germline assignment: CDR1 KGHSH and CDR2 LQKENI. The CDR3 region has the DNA TGTGCCAGCTCACCACCTAGCGGCACAGATACGCAGTATTTT. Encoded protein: CASSPPSGTDTQYF.

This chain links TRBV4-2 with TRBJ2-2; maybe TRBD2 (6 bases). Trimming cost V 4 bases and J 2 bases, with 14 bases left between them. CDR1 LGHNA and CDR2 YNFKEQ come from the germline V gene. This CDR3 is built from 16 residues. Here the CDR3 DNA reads TGTGCCAGCAGCCGAATGGCGGGGATTAACACCGGGGAGCTGTTTTTT. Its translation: CASSRMAGINTGELFF.

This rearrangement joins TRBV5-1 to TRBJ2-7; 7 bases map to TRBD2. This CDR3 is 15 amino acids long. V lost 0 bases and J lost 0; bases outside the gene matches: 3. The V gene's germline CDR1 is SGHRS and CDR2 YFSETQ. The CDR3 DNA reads TGCGCCAGCAGCTTGGCCCGGGACTACTCCTACGAGCAGTACTTC. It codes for CASSLARDYSYEQYF. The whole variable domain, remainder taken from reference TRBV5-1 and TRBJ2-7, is KAGVTQTPRYLIKTRGQQVTLSCSPISGHRSVSWYQQTPGQGLQFLFEYFSETQRNKGNFPGRFSGRQFSNSRSEMNVSTLELGDSALYLCASSLARDYSYEQYFGPGTRLTVT.

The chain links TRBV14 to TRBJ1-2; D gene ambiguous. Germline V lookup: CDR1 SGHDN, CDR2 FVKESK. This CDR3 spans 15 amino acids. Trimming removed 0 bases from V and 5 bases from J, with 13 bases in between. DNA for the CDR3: TGTGCCAGCAGCCAAGATCCGGGTTTATGGTATGGCTACACCTTC. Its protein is CASSQDPGLWYGYTF.

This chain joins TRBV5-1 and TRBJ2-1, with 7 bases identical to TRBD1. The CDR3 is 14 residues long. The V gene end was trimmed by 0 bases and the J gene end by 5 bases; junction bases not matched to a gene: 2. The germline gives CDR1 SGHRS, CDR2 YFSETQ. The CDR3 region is CASSLGQGHNEQFF. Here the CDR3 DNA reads TGCGCCAGCAGCTTGGGACAGGGCCACAATGAGCAGTTCTTC.

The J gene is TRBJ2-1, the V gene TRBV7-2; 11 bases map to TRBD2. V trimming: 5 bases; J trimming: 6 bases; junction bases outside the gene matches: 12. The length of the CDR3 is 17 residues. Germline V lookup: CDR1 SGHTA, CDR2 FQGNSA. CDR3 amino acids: CASSLARLAGNRNEQFF. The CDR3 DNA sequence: TGTGCCAGCAGCCTCGCCCGACTAGCGGGGAACCGCAATGAGCAGTTCTTC.

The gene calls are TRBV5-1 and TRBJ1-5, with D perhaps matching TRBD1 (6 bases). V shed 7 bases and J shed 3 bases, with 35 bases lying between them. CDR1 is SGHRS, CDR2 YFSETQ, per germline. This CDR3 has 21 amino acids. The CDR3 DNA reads TGCGCCAGCTTGAAACCCATAACAGGGCTGAGTTCAGAGACCATCAATCAGCCCCAGCATTTT. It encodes CASLKPITGLSSETINQPQHF.

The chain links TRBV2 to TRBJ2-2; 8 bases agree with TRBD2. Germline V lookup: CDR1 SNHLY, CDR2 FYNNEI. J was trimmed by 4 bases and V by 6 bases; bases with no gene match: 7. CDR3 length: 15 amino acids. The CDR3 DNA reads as TGTGCCAGCAGCCGAACTAGCGGTAGCACCGGGGAGCTGTTTTTT. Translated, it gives CASSRTSGSTGELFF.

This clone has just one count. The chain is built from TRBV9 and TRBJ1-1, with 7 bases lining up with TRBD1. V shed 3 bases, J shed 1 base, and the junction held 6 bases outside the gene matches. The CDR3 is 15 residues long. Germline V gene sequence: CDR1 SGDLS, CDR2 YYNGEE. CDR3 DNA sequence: TGTGCCAGCAGCGACCGGACAGGACCGAACACTGAAGCTTTCTTT. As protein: CASSDRTGPNTEAFF.

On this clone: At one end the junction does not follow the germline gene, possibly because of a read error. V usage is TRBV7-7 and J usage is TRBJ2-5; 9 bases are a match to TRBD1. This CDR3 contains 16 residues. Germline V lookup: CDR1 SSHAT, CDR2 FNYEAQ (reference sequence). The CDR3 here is CASSLALTGGQETQYF. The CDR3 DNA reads TGTGCTAGCAGCTTAGCCTTGACAGGGGGTCAAGAGACCCAGTACTTC.

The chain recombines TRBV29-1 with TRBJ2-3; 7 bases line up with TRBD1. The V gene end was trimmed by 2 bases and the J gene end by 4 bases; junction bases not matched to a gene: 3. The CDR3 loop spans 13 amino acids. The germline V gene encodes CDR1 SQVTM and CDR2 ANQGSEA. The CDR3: CSVETTGPDTQYF. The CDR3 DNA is TGCAGCGTTGAAACGACAGGGCCAGATACGCAGTATTTT.

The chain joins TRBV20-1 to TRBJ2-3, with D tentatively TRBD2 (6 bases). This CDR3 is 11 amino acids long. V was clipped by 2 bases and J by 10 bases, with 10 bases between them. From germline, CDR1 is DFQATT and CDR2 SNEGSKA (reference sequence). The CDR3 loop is CSARFPGAQYF. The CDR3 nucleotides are TGCAGTGCTAGATTTCCGGGGGCGCAGTATTTT.

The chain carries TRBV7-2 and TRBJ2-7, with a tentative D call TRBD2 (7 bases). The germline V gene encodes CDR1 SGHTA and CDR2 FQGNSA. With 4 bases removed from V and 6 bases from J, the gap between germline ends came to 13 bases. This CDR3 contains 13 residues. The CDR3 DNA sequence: TGTGCCAGCAGCTCTTTAGGGGGGGTCGAGCAGTACTTC. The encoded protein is CASSSLGGVEQYF.

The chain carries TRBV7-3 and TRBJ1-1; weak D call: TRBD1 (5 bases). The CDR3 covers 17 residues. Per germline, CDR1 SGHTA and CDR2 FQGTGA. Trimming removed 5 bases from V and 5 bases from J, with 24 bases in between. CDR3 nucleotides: TGTGCCAGCAGCCCCTCCTGGTGGGGAGGGGAATTGACTGAAGCTTTCTTT. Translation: CASSPSWWGGELTEAFF.

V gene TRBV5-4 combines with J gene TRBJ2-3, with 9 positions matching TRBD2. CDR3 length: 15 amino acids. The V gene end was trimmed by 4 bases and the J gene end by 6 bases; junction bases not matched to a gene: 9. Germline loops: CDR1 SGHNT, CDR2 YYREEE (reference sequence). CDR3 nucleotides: TGTGCCAGCAGCGACCCTAGCGGGGCAAGTGATACGCAGTATTTT. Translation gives CASSDPSGASDTQYF.

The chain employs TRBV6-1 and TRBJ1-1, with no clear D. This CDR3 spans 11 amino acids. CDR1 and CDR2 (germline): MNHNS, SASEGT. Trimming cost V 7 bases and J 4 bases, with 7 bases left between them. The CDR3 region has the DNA TGTGCCAGCACCCGGGTCACTGAAGCTTTCTTT. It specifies CASTRVTEAFF.

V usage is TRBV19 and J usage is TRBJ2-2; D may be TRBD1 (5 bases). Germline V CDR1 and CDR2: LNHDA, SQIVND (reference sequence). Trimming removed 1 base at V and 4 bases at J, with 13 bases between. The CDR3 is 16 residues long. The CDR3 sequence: CASSIGAGISTGELFF. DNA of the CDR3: TGTGCCAGTAGTATAGGGGCAGGGATCAGCACCGGGGAGCTGTTTTTT. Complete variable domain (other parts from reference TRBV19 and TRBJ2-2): DGGITQSPKYLFRKEGQNVTLSCEQNLNHDAMYWYRQDPGQGLRLIYYSQIVNDFQKGDIAEGYSVSREKKESFPLTVTSAQKNPTAFYLCASSIGAGISTGELFFGEGSRLTVL.

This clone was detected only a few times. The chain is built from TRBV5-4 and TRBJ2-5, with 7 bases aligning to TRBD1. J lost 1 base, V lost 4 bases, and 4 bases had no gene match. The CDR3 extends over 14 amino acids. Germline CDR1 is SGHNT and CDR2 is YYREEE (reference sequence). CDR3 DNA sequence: TGTGCCAGCAGCCCCGACAGGGCCCAAGAGACCCAGTACTTC. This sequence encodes CASSPDRAQETQYF.

For the CDR3, the DNA is TGCGCCAGCAGCCTTGGACAGGGGGACAACTATGGCTACACCTTC. It encodes CASSLGQGDNYGYTF. The chain carries TRBV5-1 and TRBJ1-2, with 10 bases fitting TRBD1. The CDR3 length is 15 residues. V was pared by 4 bases and J by 2 bases, with 5 bases of the junction left unmatched. The germline gives CDR1 SGHRS, CDR2 YFSETQ.

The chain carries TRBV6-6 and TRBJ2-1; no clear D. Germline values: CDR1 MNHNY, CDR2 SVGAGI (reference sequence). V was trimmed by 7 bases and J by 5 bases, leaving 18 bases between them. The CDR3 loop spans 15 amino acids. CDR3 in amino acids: CASNLQETRNNEQFF. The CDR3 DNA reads TGTGCCAGCAATCTCCAGGAAACTCGGAACAATGAGCAGTTCTTC.

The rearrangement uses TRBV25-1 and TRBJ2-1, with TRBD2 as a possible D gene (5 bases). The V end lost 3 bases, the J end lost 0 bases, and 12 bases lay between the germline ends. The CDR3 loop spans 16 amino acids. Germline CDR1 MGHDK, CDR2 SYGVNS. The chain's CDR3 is CASSDTRSASYNEQFF. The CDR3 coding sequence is TGTGCCAGCAGTGACACTAGGAGCGCCTCCTACAATGAGCAGTTCTTC.